These T cell receptor beta chains were read from a single sample in a study of CD8 T cells in ankylosing spondylitis. Each CDR3 protein gets one entry after TCRdb re-called the 5' RACE reads with MiXCR. The sample shows 250,000 to 350,000 distinct CDR3 sequences, about 20% of them seen only once. The specimen was blood, either unsorted or a sorted T cell fraction (not recorded which). Receptor source: a male donor with ankylosing spondylitis or in good health (not recorded which). The CDR3 runs from the conserved cysteine through the conserved F or W. The D gene is left open where the match is weak. Not every row has a clone size; where given, it reads once, few, many or a size class.

cdr3_aa cdr3_nt cdr3_length d_call j_call clone_size v_call
CSAPDRRGGVGETQYF TGCAGTGCTCCAGATCGGAGAGGGGGCGTGGGGGAGACCCAGTACTTC 16 TRBD1 TRBJ2-5 few TRBV20-1
CASSRTGPDTQYF TGTGCCAGCAGTAGGACAGGCCCGGATACGCAGTATTTT 13 TRBD1 TRBJ2-3 NA TRBV11-2
CASSQEIRQNYGYTF TGCGCCAGCAGCCAAGAGATCCGACAGAACTATGGCTACACCTTC 15 NA TRBJ1-2 many TRBV4-1
CGGALGETQYF TGCGGGGGGGCCTTGGGAGAGACCCAGTACTTC 11 NA TRBJ2-5 NA TRBV20-1
CASSPLRTVLFPGELFF TGTGCCAGCTCACCACTCCGGACAGTCCTCTTTCCCGGGGAGCTGTTTTTT 17 NA TRBJ2-2 NA TRBV18
CASSPPAGAGANVLTF TGTGCCAGCAGCCCCCCCGCTGGTGCTGGGGCCAACGTCCTGACTTTC 16 NA TRBJ2-6 few TRBV4-2
CSAGETQYF TGCAGTGCAGGGGAGACCCAGTACTTC 9 NA TRBJ2-5 few TRBV20-1
CASSSTVF TGTGCCAGCAGCTCCACGGTCTTT 8 NA TRBJ1-1 NA TRBV28
CATSAGQDSYNEQFF TGTGCCACCAGTGCCGGACAGGACTCCTACAATGAGCAGTTCTTC 15 TRBD1 TRBJ2-1 NA TRBV24-1
CASSFFRVNTGELFF TGTGCCAGCAGCTTTTTCCGGGTGAACACCGGGGAGCTGTTTTTT 15 NA TRBJ2-2 NA TRBV7-9
CASSFGSRTEAFF TGTGCCAGCAGTTTTGGGAGTAGGACTGAAGCTTTCTTT 13 NA TRBJ1-1 many TRBV12-3/TRBV12-4
CASSQVVKGGNTIYF TGTGCCAGCAGCCAAGTCGTAAAGGGCGGAAACACCATATATTTT 15 NA TRBJ1-3 NA TRBV4-2
CASSLIQLGDEQFF TGTGCCAGCAGCTTAATCCAGCTTGGGGATGAGCAGTTCTTC 14 NA TRBJ2-1 NA TRBV7-6
CASSQDLTGAATEAFF TGTGCCAGCAGCCAAGATCTTACAGGGGCTGCCACTGAAGCTTTCTTT 16 TRBD1 TRBJ1-1 few TRBV4-2
CASRRQRAGNEQFF TGTGCCAGCAGACGTCAGAGAGCGGGGAATGAGCAGTTCTTC 14 TRBD2 TRBJ2-1 NA TRBV28
CATSDPIAGALDTQYF TGTGCCACCAGTGACCCTATAGCGGGGGCATTAGATACGCAGTATTTT 16 TRBD2 TRBJ2-3 NA TRBV24-1
CATSRDGEAYNEQFF TGTGCCACCAGCAGAGACGGGGAGGCCTACAATGAGCAGTTCTTC 15 NA TRBJ2-1 NA TRBV15
CSGRRQGGYTQYF TGCAGCGGCCGACGACAGGGGGGGTATACGCAGTATTTT 13 TRBD1 TRBJ2-3 many TRBV29-1
CASSQDSGDDSYGYTF TGTGCCAGCAGCCAAGACTCGGGGGACGATAGCTATGGCTACACCTTC 16 NA TRBJ1-2 NA TRBV4-2
CSAGRGTDTQYF TGCAGTGCTGGCAGGGGTACAGATACGCAGTATTTT 12 NA TRBJ2-3 NA TRBV20-1
CASSDRDSQWDGYTF TGTGCCAGCAGTGACCGGGACAGCCAGTGGGATGGCTACACCTTC 15 TRBD1 TRBJ1-2 medium-sized TRBV6-1
CASSLDRLLAGFQETQYF TGTGCCAGCAGTTTAGACCGACTACTAGCGGGGTTCCAAGAGACCCAGTACTTC 18 TRBD2 TRBJ2-5 NA TRBV12-3/TRBV12-4
CSARDGAEGQNTEAFF TGCAGTGCTAGAGATGGTGCGGAGGGACAGAACACTGAAGCTTTCTTT 16 NA TRBJ1-1 few TRBV20-1
CAISDELSTDTQYF TGTGCCATCAGTGACGAATTAAGCACAGATACGCAGTATTTT 14 NA TRBJ2-3 NA TRBV10-3
CASSPRQANTEAFF TGTGCCAGCAGCCCCAGACAGGCGAACACTGAAGCTTTCTTT 14 NA TRBJ1-1 many TRBV6-1
CASSQGHAYNEQFF TGTGCCAGCAGCCAGGGACACGCCTACAATGAGCAGTTCTTC 14 NA TRBJ2-1 NA TRBV7-9
CSARDLRDLNTIYF TGCAGTGCTAGAGATCTGAGGGACCTAAACACCATATATTTT 14 NA TRBJ1-3 many TRBV20-1
CASSLGATSGNEQFF TGTGCCAGCAGCTTGGGGGCGACTAGCGGGAATGAGCAGTTCTTC 15 TRBD2 TRBJ2-1 NA TRBV5-5
CASSGQGAAEAFF TGTGCCAGCAGTGGACAGGGGGCGGCCGAAGCTTTCTTT 13 TRBD1 TRBJ1-1 NA TRBV2